This T cell receptor (beta chain) was captured by sequencing in a study of blood T cell repertoires in COVID-19. CDR1 SGHVS and CDR2 FNYEAQ come from the germline V gene. Trimming took 3 bases from V and 4 from J; bases not matched to a gene: 4. CDR3 length: 17 residues. Repertoires were generated with immunoSEQ multiplex PCR, while TCRdb's copy carries only in-frame clones and drops some. The table shows over 90,000 clones, with about 82% occurring only once. The chain uses TRBV7-6 and TRBJ2-3; 16 nucleotides line up with TRBD2. Sequenced: peripheral blood. The clonotype originates from a woman aged 55-69 years in a cohort sampled during active or convalescent COVID-19. The CDR3 protein is CASSLGLAGGPSDTQYF. CDR3 nucleotides: TGTGCCAGCAGCTTGGGACTAGCGGGAGGGCCGTCAGATACGCAGTATTTT.